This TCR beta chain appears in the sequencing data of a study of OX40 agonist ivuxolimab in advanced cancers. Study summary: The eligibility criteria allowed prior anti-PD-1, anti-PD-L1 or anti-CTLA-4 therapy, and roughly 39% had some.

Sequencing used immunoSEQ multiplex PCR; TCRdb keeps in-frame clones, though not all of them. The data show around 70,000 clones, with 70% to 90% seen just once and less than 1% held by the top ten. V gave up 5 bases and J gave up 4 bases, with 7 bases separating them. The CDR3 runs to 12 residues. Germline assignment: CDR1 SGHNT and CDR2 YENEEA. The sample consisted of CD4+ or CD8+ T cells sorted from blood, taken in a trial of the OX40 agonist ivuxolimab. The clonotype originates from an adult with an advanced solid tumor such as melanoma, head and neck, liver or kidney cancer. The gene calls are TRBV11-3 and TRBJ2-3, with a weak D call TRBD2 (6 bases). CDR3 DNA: TGTGCCAGCAGCCGACTAGCAGATACGCAGTATTTT. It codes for CASSRLADTQYF.